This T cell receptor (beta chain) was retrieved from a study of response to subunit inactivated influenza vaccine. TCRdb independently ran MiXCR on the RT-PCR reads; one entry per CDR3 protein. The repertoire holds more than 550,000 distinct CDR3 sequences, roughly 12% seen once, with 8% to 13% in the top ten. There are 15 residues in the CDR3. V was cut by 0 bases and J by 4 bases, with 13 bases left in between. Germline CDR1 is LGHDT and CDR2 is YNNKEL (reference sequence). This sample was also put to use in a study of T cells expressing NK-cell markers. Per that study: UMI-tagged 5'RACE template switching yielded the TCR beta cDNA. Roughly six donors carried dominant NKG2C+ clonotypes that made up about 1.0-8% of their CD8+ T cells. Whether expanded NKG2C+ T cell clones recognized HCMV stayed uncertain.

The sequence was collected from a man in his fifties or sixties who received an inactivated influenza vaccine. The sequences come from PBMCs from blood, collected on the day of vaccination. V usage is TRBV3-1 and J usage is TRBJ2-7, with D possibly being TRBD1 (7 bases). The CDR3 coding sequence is TGTGCCAGCAGCCAAGATGTGGAGGGGGCTTACGAGCAGTACTTC. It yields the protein CASSQDVEGAYEQYF.